This TCR beta chain appears in the sequencing data of a study of metastatic and nonmetastatic thyroid tumors. Study at large: Comparison of repertoires was carried out across blood and tumor or nodule tissue from malignant and benign thyroid patients.

Among the patients, none had received any treatment before thyroid surgery. Study-wide findings and caveats: When malignant thyroid tumors were compared with benign nodules, TCR beta diversity was reportedly significantly higher in the malignant tumors. This held in both blood and tumor samples.

The table lists this clone with many counts. Its antigen is unidentified. In the original analysis: CDR3 was compared across clinicopathological groups, and the resulting differences were used to build a distant-metastasis classifier for papillary thyroid cancer. TCRdb re-called clones via MiXCR from the PCR reads. The V and J calls were not made by the authors but by TCRdb's processing. Here the sample spans just over 20,000 clones, roughly an eighth being singletons. The receptor comes from a male donor with papillary thyroid cancer or a benign thyroid nodule (not recorded which). Some clones in this sample may be carry-over from other donors' samples. The sequenced sample was blood.

CDR3 in amino acids: CASSPLSSAAYEQYF. CDR3 DNA: TGCGCCAGCAGCCCCCTCTCTAGCGCCGCCTACGAGCAGTACTTC. V is TRBV5-1 and J is TRBJ2-7; TRBD2 is a possible D gene (6 bases). The CDR3 has 15 amino acids. From germline, CDR1 is SGHRS and CDR2 YFSETQ. With 4 bases removed from V and 2 bases from J, the gap between germline ends came to 16 bases.